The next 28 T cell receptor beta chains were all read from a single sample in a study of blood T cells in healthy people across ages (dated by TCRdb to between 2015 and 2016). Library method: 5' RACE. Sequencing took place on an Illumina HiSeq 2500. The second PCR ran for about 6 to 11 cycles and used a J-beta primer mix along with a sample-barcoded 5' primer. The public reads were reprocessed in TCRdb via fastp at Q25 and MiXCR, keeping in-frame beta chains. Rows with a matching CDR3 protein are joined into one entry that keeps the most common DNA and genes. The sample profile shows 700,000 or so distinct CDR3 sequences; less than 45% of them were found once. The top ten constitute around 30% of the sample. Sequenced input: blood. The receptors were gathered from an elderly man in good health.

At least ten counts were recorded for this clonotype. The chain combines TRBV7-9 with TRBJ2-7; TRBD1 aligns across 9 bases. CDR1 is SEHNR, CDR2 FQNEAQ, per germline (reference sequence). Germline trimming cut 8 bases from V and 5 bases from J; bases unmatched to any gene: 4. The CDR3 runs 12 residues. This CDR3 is CASGDRGNEQYF. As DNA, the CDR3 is TGTGCCAGCGGAGACAGGGGGAACGAGCAGTACTTC.

CDR3 sequence: CASGKSGPKPLSYEQYF. In nucleotides, the CDR3 is TGTGCCAGCGGCAAATCTGGGCCGAAGCCTCTCTCCTACGAGCAGTACTTC. The chain is built from TRBV21-1 and TRBJ2-4; the table's D gene call, TRBD2, was not cross checked with the DNA. The assigned J gene may be wrong: the sequence end matches TRBJ2-7 better. TRBV21-1 represents a pseudogene. CDR3 size: 17 residues.

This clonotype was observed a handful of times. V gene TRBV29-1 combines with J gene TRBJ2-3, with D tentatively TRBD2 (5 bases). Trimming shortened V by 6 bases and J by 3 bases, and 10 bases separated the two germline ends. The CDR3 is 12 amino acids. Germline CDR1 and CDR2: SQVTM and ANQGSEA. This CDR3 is CSVAEGTDTQYF. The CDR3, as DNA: TGCAGCGTGGCTGAGGGTACAGATACGCAGTATTTT.

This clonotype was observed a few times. DNA of the CDR3: TGTGCCAGCAGCTTAGACTTCCAGGAGAGCACAGATACGCAGTATTTT. This sequence encodes CASSLDFQESTDTQYF. The V and J genes are TRBV11-3 and TRBJ2-3, with no clear D. This CDR3 is built from 16 residues. The V gene lost 0 bases and the J gene lost 0 bases, with 10 bases spanning the gap. The V gene's germline CDR1 is SGHNT and CDR2 YENEEA. Looking up the rest from reference TRBV11-3 and TRBJ2-3 gives the full variable domain: EAGVVQSPRYKIIEKKQPVAFWCNPISGHNTLYWYLQNLGQGPELLIRYENEEAVDDSQLPKDRFSAERLKGVDSTLKIQPAELGDSAVYLCASSLDFQESTDTQYFGPGTRLTVL.

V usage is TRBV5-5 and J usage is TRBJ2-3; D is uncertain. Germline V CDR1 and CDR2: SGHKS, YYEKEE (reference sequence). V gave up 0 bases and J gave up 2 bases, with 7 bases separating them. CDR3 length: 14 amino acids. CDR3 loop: CASSLDSHTDTQYF. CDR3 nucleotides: TGTGCCAGCAGCTTGGACTCACACACAGATACGCAGTATTTT.

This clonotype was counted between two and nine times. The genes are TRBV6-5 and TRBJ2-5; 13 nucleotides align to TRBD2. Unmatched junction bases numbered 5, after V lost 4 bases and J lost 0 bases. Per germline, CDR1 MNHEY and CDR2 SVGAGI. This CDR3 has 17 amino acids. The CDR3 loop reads CASSSGTSGMYQETQYF. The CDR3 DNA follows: TGTGCCAGCAGTTCCGGGACTAGCGGGATGTACCAAGAGACCCAGTACTTC.

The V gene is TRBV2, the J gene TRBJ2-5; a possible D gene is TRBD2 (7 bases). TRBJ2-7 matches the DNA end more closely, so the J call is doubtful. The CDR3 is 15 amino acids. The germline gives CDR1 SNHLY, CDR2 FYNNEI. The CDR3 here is CASSGLGGVTYEQYF. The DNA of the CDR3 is TGTGCCAGCAGTGGCCTAGGGGGGGTCACCTACGAGCAGTACTTC.

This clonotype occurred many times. The CDR3 DNA reads TGCAGCGTCTCTAGGGACAAATACGAGCAGTACTTC. Translated, it gives CSVSRDKYEQYF. This sequence joins TRBV29-1 and TRBJ2-7; possibly TRBD1 for D (6 bases). Germline assignment: CDR1 SQVTM and CDR2 ANQGSEA. The CDR3 loop spans 12 amino acids. V gave up 6 bases and J gave up 4 bases, with 13 bases separating them.

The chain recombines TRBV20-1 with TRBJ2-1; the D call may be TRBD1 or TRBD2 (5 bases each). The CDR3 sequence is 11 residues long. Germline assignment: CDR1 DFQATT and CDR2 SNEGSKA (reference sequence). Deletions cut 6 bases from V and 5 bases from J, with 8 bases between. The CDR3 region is CSAQEDNEQFF. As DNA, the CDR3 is TGCAGTGCACAGGAGGACAATGAGCAGTTCTTC.

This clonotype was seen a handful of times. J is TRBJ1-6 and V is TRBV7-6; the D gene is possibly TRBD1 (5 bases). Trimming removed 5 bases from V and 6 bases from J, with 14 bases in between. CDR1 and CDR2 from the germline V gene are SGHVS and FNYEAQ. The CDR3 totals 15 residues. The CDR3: CASSHGGRVNSPLHF. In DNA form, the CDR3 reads TGTGCCAGCAGCCACGGCGGCAGGGTTAATTCACCCCTCCACTTT.

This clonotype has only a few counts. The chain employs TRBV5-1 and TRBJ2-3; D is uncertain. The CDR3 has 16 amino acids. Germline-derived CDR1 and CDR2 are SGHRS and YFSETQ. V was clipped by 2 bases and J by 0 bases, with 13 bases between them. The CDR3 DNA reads TGCGCCAGCAGCTTAAGCGCCGGAACAAGCACAGATACGCAGTATTTT. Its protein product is CASSLSAGTSTDTQYF.

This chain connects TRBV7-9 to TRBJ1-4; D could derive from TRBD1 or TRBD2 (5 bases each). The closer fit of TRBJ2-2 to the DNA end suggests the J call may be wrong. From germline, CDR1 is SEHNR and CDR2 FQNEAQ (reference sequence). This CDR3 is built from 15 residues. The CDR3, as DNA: TGTGCCAGCAGCCCGGGTGGGGGAAGGACCGGGGAGCTGTTTTTT. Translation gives CASSPGGGRTGELFF.

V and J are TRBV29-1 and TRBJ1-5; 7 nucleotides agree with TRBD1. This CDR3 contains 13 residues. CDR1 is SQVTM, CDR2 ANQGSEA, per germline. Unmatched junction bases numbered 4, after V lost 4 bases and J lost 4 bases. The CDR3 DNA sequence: TGCAGCGTTGCGACAGGGTCGAATCAGCCCCAGCATTTT. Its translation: CSVATGSNQPQHF.

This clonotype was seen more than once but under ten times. Written as DNA, the CDR3 is TGTGCCAGCAGTTTATTGGGACTAGCGGGAGGGAAGCAGTTCTTC. Protein: CASSLLGLAGGKQFF. This chain joins TRBV27 and TRBJ2-1, with 16 positions matching TRBD2. V trimming: 1 base; J trimming: 11 bases; junction bases outside the gene matches: 2. The CDR3 runs to 15 residues. CDR1 and CDR2 from the germline V gene are MNHEY and SMNVEV (reference sequence).

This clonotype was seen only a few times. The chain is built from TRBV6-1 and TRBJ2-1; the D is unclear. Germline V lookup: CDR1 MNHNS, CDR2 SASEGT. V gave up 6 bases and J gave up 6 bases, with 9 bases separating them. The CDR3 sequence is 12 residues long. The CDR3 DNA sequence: TGTGCCAGCAGCAAAACAGTCAATGAGCAGTTCTTC. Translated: CASSKTVNEQFF.

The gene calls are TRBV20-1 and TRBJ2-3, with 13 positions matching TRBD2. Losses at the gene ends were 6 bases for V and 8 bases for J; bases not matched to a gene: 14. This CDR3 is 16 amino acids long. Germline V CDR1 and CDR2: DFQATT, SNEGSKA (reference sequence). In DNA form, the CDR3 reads TGCAGTGCCAACGTCCTCGGGACTAGCGGGACTGCTACGCAGTATTTT. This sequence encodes CSANVLGTSGTATQYF.

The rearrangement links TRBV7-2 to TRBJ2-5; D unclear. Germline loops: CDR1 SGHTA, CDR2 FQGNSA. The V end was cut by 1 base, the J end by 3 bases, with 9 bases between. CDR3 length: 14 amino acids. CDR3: CASSLDIREETQYF. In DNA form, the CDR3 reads TGTGCCAGCAGCTTAGATATACGAGAAGAGACCCAGTACTTC.

CDR3 amino acids: CATSDLLGQSTDTQYF. The CDR3 coding sequence is TGTGCCACCAGTGATTTGCTCGGCCAAAGCACAGATACGCAGTATTTT. This chain joins TRBV24-1 and TRBJ2-3, with D unresolved. The V and J ends lost 0 bases and 0 bases respectively, with 9 bases between them. Germline CDR1 KGHDR, CDR2 SFDVKD. The CDR3 loop spans 16 amino acids.

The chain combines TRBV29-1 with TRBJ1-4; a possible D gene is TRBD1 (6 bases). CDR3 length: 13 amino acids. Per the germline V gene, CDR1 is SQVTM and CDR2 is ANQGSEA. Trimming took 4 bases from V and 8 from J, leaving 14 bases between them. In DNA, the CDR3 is TGCAGCGTTGGCGGGGGGCTAGGAGAAAAACTGTTTTTT. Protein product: CSVGGGLGEKLFF.

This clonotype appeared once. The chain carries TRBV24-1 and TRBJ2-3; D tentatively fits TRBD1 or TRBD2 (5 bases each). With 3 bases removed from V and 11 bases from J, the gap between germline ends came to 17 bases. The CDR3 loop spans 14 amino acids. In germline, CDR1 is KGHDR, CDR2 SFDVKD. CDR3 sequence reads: CATSDAGTNQLQYF. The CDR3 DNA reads TGTGCCACCAGTGATGCCGGGACCAATCAGTTGCAGTATTTT.

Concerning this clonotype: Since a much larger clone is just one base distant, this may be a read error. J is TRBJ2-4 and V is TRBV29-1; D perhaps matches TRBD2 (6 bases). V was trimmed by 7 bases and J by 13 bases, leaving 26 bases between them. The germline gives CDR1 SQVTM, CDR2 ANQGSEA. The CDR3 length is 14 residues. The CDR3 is CSAPGRLGNNEQYF. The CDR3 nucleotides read TGCAGCGCCCCCGGGAGACTTGGAAACAATGAGCAGTACTTC.

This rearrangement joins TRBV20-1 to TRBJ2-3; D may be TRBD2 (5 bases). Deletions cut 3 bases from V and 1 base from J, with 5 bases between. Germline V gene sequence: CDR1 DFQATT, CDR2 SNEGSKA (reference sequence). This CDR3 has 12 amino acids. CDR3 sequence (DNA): TGCAGTGCTAGGAGGGGCACAGATACGCAGTATTTT. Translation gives CSARRGTDTQYF.

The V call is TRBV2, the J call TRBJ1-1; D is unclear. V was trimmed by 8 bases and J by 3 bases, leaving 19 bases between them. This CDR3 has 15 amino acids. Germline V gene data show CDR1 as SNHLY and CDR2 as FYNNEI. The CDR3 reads CASEKEKLAYTEAFF. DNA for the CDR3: TGTGCCAGCGAAAAAGAAAAACTCGCGTACACTGAAGCTTTCTTT.

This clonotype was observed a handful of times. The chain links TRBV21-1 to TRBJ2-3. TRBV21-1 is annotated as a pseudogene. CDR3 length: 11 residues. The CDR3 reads CASSIKLTQYF. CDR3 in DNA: TGTGCCAGCAGCATTAAACTGACGCAGTATTTT.

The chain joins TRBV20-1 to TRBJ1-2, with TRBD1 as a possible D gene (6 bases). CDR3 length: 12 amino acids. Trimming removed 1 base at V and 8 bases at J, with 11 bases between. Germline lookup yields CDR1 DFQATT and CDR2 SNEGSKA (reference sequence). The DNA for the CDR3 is TGCAGTGCTAGAGGACAGGCGCTAGGCTACACCTTC. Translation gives CSARGQALGYTF.

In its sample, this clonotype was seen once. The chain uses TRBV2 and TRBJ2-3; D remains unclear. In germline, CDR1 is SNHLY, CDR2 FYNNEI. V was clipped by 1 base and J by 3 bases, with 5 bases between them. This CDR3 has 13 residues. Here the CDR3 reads CASSEEITDTQYF. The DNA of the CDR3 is TGTGCCAGCAGTGAAGAGATTACAGATACGCAGTATTTT.

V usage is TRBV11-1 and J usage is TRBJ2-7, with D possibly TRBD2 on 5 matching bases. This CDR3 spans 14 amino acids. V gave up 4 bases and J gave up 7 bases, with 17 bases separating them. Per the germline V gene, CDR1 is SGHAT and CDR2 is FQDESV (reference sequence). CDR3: CASSSSWRSWEQYF. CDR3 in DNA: TGTGCCAGCAGCTCGTCGTGGAGGTCTTGGGAGCAGTACTTC.

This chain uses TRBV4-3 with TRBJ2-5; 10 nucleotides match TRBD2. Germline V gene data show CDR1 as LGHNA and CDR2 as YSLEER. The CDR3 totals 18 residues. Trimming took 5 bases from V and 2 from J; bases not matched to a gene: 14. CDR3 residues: CASSSLDPSGSGQETQYF. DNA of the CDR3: TGCGCCAGCAGCTCTCTCGACCCTAGCGGGAGTGGGCAAGAGACCCAGTACTTC.